This TCR beta chain was recovered during a study of blood T cell repertoires in COVID-19. Study in general: Acute-phase and convalescent COVID-19 samples originated in the United States, Italy and Spain. In each case, the material was cDNA or gDNA derived from T cells, B-cell-depleted T cells, or PBMCs.

As processed by the authors: Amplification from reference gene primers served as the basis for estimated nucleated cell counts. Using immunoSEQ multiplex PCR, the repertoire was profiled, and TCRdb retains in-frame clones only, with some absent. The DNA gave D and trimming, while V, J and clone size come from that table. The sample consists of 150,000 or so clones, 85% to 90% of them appearing once. Trimming at V came to 5 bases and at J to 2 bases, leaving 4 bases not matched to a gene. This CDR3 comprises 15 residues. Germline lookup yields CDR1 SGHTA and CDR2 FQGTGA. The rearrangement joins TRBV7-3 to TRBJ2-3; 10 bases line up with TRBD2. The TCR comes from a human donor in a cohort sampled during active COVID-19. Sample: peripheral blood. CDR3 protein: CASSKLAGSTDTQYF. Written as DNA, the CDR3 is TGTGCCAGCAGCAAACTAGCGGGGTCCACAGATACGCAGTATTTT.